This is a list of T cell receptor beta chains from one sample in a study of brain T cells in children with intractable seizures. Data came from immunoSEQ multiplex PCR; TCRdb stores just in-frame clones and leaves some out. The sample consists of roughly 80,000 clones, 91% of them appearing once. This specimen consisted of peripheral blood, obtained at surgery. These receptors originate from a girl aged 2 to 9 with Rasmussen encephalitis and intractable seizures. Each CDR3 is given with its conserved first and last residue. Each record gives: D gene, clone size, V gene, J gene, CDR3 protein, CDR3 DNA. A D gene is named only where the DNA matches it firmly. Clone size appears in some rows only: once, few, many, or a class for an expanded clone.

>-|-|TRBV12-3/TRBV12-4|TRBJ2-1
CASRFDLDNEQFF
TGTGCCAGCAGATTTGACCTCGACAATGAGCAGTTCTTC
>TRBD1|-|TRBV7-9|TRBJ2-2
CATSTGTNTGELFF
TGTGCCACCTCGACAGGGACGAACACCGGGGAGCTGTTTTTT
>-|-|TRBV6-1|TRBJ2-7
CASSAYRDISPYEQYF
TGTGCCAGCAGTGCCTACAGGGATATATCCCCCTACGAGCAGTACTTC
>TRBD1|-|TRBV6-5|TRBJ1-1
CASIVDRATEAFF
TGTGCCAGCATTGTAGACAGGGCCACTGAAGCTTTCTTT
>TRBD2|-|TRBV2|TRBJ2-1
CASSLVGGRADEQFF
TGTGCCAGCTCCTTAGTAGGCGGGAGGGCCGATGAGCAGTTCTTC
>TRBD2|-|TRBV6-2/TRBV6-3|TRBJ2-1
CASSYSPSGGGEQFF
TGTGCCAGCAGTTACTCGCCTAGCGGGGGCGGTGAGCAGTTCTTC
>-|few|TRBV6-5|TRBJ1-5
CASRGTGAGQPQHF
TGTGCCAGCAGGGGAACGGGTGCGGGTCAGCCCCAGCATTTT
>-|once|TRBV9|TRBJ1-2
CASSVEPGGGYGYTF
TGTGCCAGCAGCGTAGAGCCTGGTGGAGGCTATGGCTACACCTTC
>-|few|TRBV18|TRBJ2-2
CASSTFGGPRTGELFF
TGTGCCAGCTCAACATTCGGGGGCCCGAGGACCGGGGAGCTGTTTTTT
>-|-|TRBV9|TRBJ2-7
CASSVADGYYEQYF
TGTGCCAGCAGCGTAGCGGACGGTTACTACGAGCAGTACTTC
>-|-|TRBV3-1/TRBV3-2|TRBJ2-1
CASSRGNEQFF
TGTGCCAGCAGCAGGGGCAATGAGCAGTTCTTC
>-|-|TRBV5-8|TRBJ1-5
CASSLKLSGSQPQHF
TGTGCCAGCAGCTTGAAATTATCCGGGTCCCAGCCCCAGCATTTT
>-|-|TRBV6-5|TRBJ1-3
CASSGRSGNTIYF
TGTGCCAGCAGCGGTCGATCAGGAAACACCATATATTTT
>TRBD2|-|TRBV11-2|TRBJ2-1
CASSSYLSGGNNEQFF
TGTGCCAGCAGCTCCTACCTATCGGGGGGAAACAATGAGCAGTTCTTC
>-|-|TRBV5-6|TRBJ2-7
CASSILTGTPSYEQYF
TGTGCCAGCAGTATACTCACCGGGACGCCTTCCTACGAGCAGTACTTC
>-|-|TRBV7-9|TRBJ2-5
CASSLIGRQETQYF
TGTGCCAGCAGCCTCATCGGTCGGCAAGAGACCCAGTACTTC
>TRBD1|-|TRBV6-6|TRBJ1-2
CASRRQGLRNLNYGYTF
TGTGCCAGCAGACGACAGGGCCTCAGAAACCTCAACTATGGCTACACCTTC
>-|few|TRBV12-5|TRBJ1-2
CASGFPDRLDGYTF
TGTGCTAGTGGTTTCCCGGACCGACTCGATGGCTACACCTTC
>TRBD2|-|TRBV20-1|TRBJ2-5
CSASSGGQETQYF
TGCAGTGCTAGTAGCGGGGGCCAAGAGACCCAGTACTTC
>-|-|TRBV6-5|TRBJ2-1
CASRGSYNEQFF
TGTGCCAGCAGGGGATCCTACAATGAGCAGTTCTTC
>-|-|TRBV7-9|TRBJ2-7
CASSFSGYEQYF
TGTGCCAGCAGCTTTTCAGGCTACGAGCAGTACTTC
>-|-|TRBV5-6|TRBJ2-3
CASSLGSSPDTQYF
TGTGCCAGCAGCTTGGGGTCTTCTCCAGATACGCAGTATTTT
>TRBD2|-|TRBV29-1|TRBJ2-5
CSFWTSGRQETQYF
TGCAGCTTTTGGACTAGCGGGAGGCAAGAGACCCAGTACTTC
>-|-|TRBV29-1|TRBJ1-1
CSVEERTEAFF
TGCAGCGTTGAAGAAAGAACTGAAGCTTTCTTT
>-|-|TRBV10-3|TRBJ2-7
CAIGPPGPLYEQYF
TGTGCCATCGGGCCCCCGGGACCACTCTACGAGCAGTACTTC
>TRBD1|-|TRBV19|TRBJ1-2
CASSADRVGYTF
TGTGCCAGTAGTGCCGACAGGGTTGGCTACACCTTC
>-|-|TRBV12-3/TRBV12-4|TRBJ1-1
CASSSEGNTEAFF
TGTGCCAGCAGTTCGGAGGGTAACACTGAAGCTTTCTTT
>-|once|TRBV6-1|TRBJ1-4
CASSEAAGHLLNEKLFF
TGTGCCAGCAGTGAAGCGGCCGGGCACCTACTTAATGAAAAACTGTTTTTT
>TRBD2|once|TRBV5-4|TRBJ2-5
CASSLGSGSSVETQYF
TGTGCCAGCAGCTTGGGTAGCGGGAGTAGTGTAGAGACCCAGTACTTC
>-|-|TRBV30|TRBJ1-1
CACHPPPRAFF
TGTGCCTGTCACCCCCCGCCCCGGGCTTTCTTT
>-|once|TRBV7-2|TRBJ2-7
CASSLAGVRRHEQYF
TGTGCCAGCAGCTTAGCCGGGGTCCGTCGCCACGAGCAGTACTTC
>-|-|TRBV29-1|TRBJ1-1
CSVERKLLNTEAFF
TGCAGCGTTGAAAGGAAACTCCTGAACACTGAAGCTTTCTTT
>TRBD2|-|TRBV4-1|TRBJ2-1
CASSPRKAGVTSSYNEQFF
TGCGCCAGCAGCCCCCGGAAAGCGGGAGTTACCAGCTCCTACAATGAGCAGTTCTTC
>TRBD2|-|TRBV6-4|TRBJ2-3
CASSDWAGGTDTQYF
TGTGCCAGCAGTGACTGGGCGGGAGGCACAGATACGCAGTATTTT
>TRBD1|once|TRBV7-6|TRBJ1-1
CASSLVRGVDTEAFF
TGTGCCAGCAGCTTGGTCAGGGGGGTCGACACTGAAGCTTTCTTT
>-|-|TRBV21-1|TRBJ2-3
CARGGDRRGTDTQYF
TGTGCCAGGGGAGGGGACAGGCGGGGCACAGATACGCAGTATTTT
>TRBD1|-|TRBV7-2|TRBJ2-1
CASSLTDRAHNEQFF
TGTGCCAGCAGCTTGACAGACAGGGCTCACAATGAGCAGTTCTTC
>-|-|TRBV10-1|TRBJ1-2
CASSSGRNYGYTF
TGCGCCAGCAGTTCGGGGAGGAACTATGGCTACACCTTC
>-|-|TRBV6-5|TRBJ1-5
CASSYSRHWNNQPQHF
TGTGCCAGCAGTTACTCGAGACATTGGAACAATCAGCCCCAGCATTTT
>-|once|TRBV12-5|TRBJ2-2
CASPSSGTGELFF
TGTGCTAGTCCCTCTTCGGGGACCGGGGAGCTGTTTTTT
>TRBD1|-|TRBV19|TRBJ2-7
CASSINRGYEQYF
TGTGCCAGTAGTATAAACAGGGGCTACGAGCAGTACTTC
>-|-|TRBV23-1|TRBJ2-7
CASNLRGFYEQYF
TGCGCCAGCAACTTGCGGGGCTTCTACGAGCAGTACTTC
>TRBD2|-|TRBV6-5|TRBJ2-7
CASRGIAGINYEQYF
TGTGCCAGCAGGGGGATAGCGGGAATAAACTACGAGCAGTACTTC
>TRBD2|-|TRBV2|TRBJ2-1
CARAWSGEGEQFF
TGTGCCAGAGCCTGGAGTGGGGAGGGGGAGCAGTTCTTC
>-|-|TRBV5-4|TRBJ1-1
CASSIGTPGDGAEAFF
TGTGCCAGCAGTATCGGGACCCCGGGGGATGGGGCTGAAGCTTTCTTT
>-|-|TRBV14|TRBJ1-3
CASSLQGGNTIYF
TGTGCCAGCAGCCTCCAGGGGGGAAACACCATATATTTT
>-|-|TRBV6-5|TRBJ1-2
CASSNIDRTSYGYTF
TGTGCCAGCAGTAACATCGACAGGACGAGCTATGGCTACACCTTC
>-|-|TRBV10-3|TRBJ2-7
CAISEAKGGPYEQYF
TGTGCCATCAGTGAGGCCAAAGGCGGTCCCTACGAGCAGTACTTC
>-|-|TRBV5-4|TRBJ1-4
CASSSHNEKLFF
TGTGCCAGCAGCTCCCATAATGAAAAACTGTTTTTT
>-|-|TRBV6-5|TRBJ1-6
CASSWGMENSPLHF
TGTGCCAGCAGTTGGGGGATGGAAAATTCACCCCTCCACTTT
>TRBD2|-|TRBV14|TRBJ2-1
CASSQREGYNEQFF
TGTGCCAGCAGCCAGCGGGAGGGATACAATGAGCAGTTCTTC